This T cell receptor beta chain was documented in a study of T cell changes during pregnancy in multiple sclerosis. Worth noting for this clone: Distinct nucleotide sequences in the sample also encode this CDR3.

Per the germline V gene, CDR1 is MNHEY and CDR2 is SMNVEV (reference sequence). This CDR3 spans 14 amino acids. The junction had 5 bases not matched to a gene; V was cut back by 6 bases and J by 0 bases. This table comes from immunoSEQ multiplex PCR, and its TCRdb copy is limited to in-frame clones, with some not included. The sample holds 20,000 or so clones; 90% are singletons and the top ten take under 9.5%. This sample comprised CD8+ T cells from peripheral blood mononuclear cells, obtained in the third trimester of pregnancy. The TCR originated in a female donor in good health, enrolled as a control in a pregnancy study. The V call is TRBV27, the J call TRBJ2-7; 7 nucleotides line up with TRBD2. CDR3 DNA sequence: TGTGCCAGCAGCCCAGCGGGGAGCTCCTACGAGCAGTACTTC. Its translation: CASSPAGSSYEQYF.